The present T cell receptor beta chain was sequenced within a study of lymphopenia after photon versus proton radiotherapy. Study-wide points: In patients who died, overall survival fell as post-nadir TCR diversity dropped more. Photon-treated patients lost naive T cells and TCR diversity; proton-treated stayed stable.

TCRdb's copy holds only in-frame clones and misses some; the assay was immunoSEQ multiplex PCR. Found here are about 15,000 clones, around 86% of them singletons; the top ten hold roughly 12%. Turning to this clone: Its antigen remains unknown. Other DNA sequences within the sample encode an identical CDR3.

The trim removed 9 bases at V and 7 bases at J, leaving 14 bases unmatched. The CDR3 sequence is 14 residues long. Germline CDR1 reads LNHDA; CDR2 reads SQIVND (reference sequence). The sequence was obtained from a man between 65 and 85 years old with pancreatic cancer. Sequences were derived from peripheral blood, sampled from a patient treated with proton-based radiotherapy. The chain combines TRBV19 with TRBJ2-7; 8 bases are a match to TRBD2. The CDR3 DNA reads as TGTGCCAGCACCTCAACCGGGGGGGCTGGAGAGCAGTACTTC. It is translated as CASTSTGGAGEQYF. Full variable domain (outside the CDR3, taken from reference TRBV19 and TRBJ2-7): DGGITQSPKYLFRKEGQNVTLSCEQNLNHDAMYWYRQDPGQGLRLIYYSQIVNDFQKGDIAEGYSVSREKKESFPLTVTSAQKNPTAFYLCASTSTGGAGEQYFGPGTRLTVT.